This entry concerns a single TCR beta chain. Its antigen is not known. Researchers amplified the TCR beta CDR3 regions from RNA transcripts. TCR CDR3 underwent first-round RT-PCR with the HTBI primer set. MiXCR, run by TCRdb on the multiplex PCR reads, gives a single entry per CDR3 protein. The sample lists roughly 500,000 distinct CDR3 sequences; approximately 24% were seen once. The record originates from a study of T cells in Graves' hyperthyroidism and ophthalmopathy. About the research overall: Before any treatment, at initial diagnosis, peripheral blood was collected.

Diagnosis rested on symptoms, serum thyroxine and TRAb, thyroid ultrasound, and orbital computed tomography. V shed 3 bases and J shed 3 bases, with 21 bases lying between them. CDR1 and CDR2 from the germline V gene are LNHNV and YYDKDF (reference sequence). This CDR3 has 17 residues. Study-level points and caveats: By a 13 V-J model, ophthalmopathy was set apart from stable hyperthyroidism. Expanded thyroid clonotypes (above 0.001) were mostly also found in blood.

This TCR came from a woman in her twenties or thirties with Graves' ophthalmopathy. Sample: blood. The genes are TRBV15 and TRBJ2-7, with D hard to call. The CDR3 loop reads CATSSNLNRQRYYEQYF. The CDR3 nucleotides are TGTGCCACCAGCAGCAATCTGAACCGGCAACGATACTACGAGCAGTACTTC.